This record concerns one T cell receptor beta chain sequence. The sample comes from a study of blood T cell repertoires in COVID-19. Study-wide context: Researchers got acute and convalescent COVID-19 samples from the United States, Italy and Spain. T cells, B-cell-depleted T cells, or PBMCs provided the cDNA or gDNA that served as material.

Source study methods: It was from reference gene primer amplification that nucleated cell counts were estimated. TCRdb's table, derived via immunoSEQ multiplex PCR, lists solely in-frame clones and lacks some. V and J calls and clone size come straight from that table; D and trimming were deduced from the DNA. The sample consists of about 140,000 clones, almost 90% of them appearing once. CDR3 size: 16 residues. V shed 6 bases and J shed 0 bases, with 16 bases lying between them. Per the germline V gene, CDR1 is MNHNY and CDR2 is SVGAGI (reference sequence). This sequence joins TRBV6-6 and TRBJ2-3; possible D gene TRBD2, 5 bases. This receptor was obtained from a man aged 50 to 60 with active or convalescent COVID-19. Sequenced sample: peripheral blood. CDR3 residues: CASSLDGVPSTDTQYF. As DNA, the CDR3 is TGTGCCAGCAGCTTAGACGGGGTACCTAGCACAGATACGCAGTATTTT.